Listed below are T cell receptor beta chains from one sample, sequenced in a study of blood T cell repertoires in COVID-19. The method was immunoSEQ multiplex PCR; TCRdb's version includes in-frame clones alone and lacks a portion of them. In the table there are tens of thousands of clones, 75% of which are singletons. Sequenced: peripheral blood. Every receptor here comes from a woman in her forties or fifties with acute or convalescent COVID-19. CDR3s leave out the opening cysteine and the closing phenylalanine or tryptophan. Each record gives: J gene, V gene, CDR3 protein.

j_gene: TRBJ1-1
v_gene: TRBV20-1
CDR3aa: SASVTGAYTEAF

j_gene: TRBJ2-3
v_gene: TRBV4-1
CDR3aa: ASSLANTDTQY

j_gene: TRBJ1-1
v_gene: TRBV11-2
CDR3aa: ASSTLGTEQGTEAF

j_gene: TRBJ1-5
v_gene: TRBV19
CDR3aa: ASWSGGSQPQH

j_gene: TRBJ2-5
v_gene: TRBV10-3
CDR3aa: AISSGGKETQY

j_gene: TRBJ1-5
v_gene: TRBV4-3
CDR3aa: ASSQNRGDQPQH

j_gene: TRBJ1-4
v_gene: TRBV15
CDR3aa: ATSRAGTGVEKLF

j_gene: TRBJ1-6
v_gene: TRBV3-1/TRBV3-2
CDR3aa: ASSLQGAESPLH

j_gene: TRBJ2-7
v_gene: TRBV28
CDR3aa: ASSWDRGNEQY

j_gene: TRBJ2-3
v_gene: TRBV19
CDR3aa: ASSMTVSTDTQY

j_gene: TRBJ2-5
v_gene: TRBV18
CDR3aa: ASSPWTGEETQY

j_gene: TRBJ1-5
v_gene: TRBV6-6
CDR3aa: ASSVGDQPQH

j_gene: TRBJ1-1
v_gene: TRBV5-1
CDR3aa: ASSSQLDTEAF

j_gene: TRBJ2-1
v_gene: TRBV10-3
CDR3aa: AISSPSSREQF

j_gene: TRBJ2-7
v_gene: TRBV2
CDR3aa: ASSESRGSYEQY

j_gene: TRBJ2-7
v_gene: TRBV28
CDR3aa: ASSSQGTKQY

j_gene: TRBJ1-5
v_gene: TRBV6-5
CDR3aa: ASTVGARSNQPQH

j_gene: TRBJ1-5
v_gene: TRBV5-6
CDR3aa: ASSAGGWSNQPQH

j_gene: TRBJ2-1
v_gene: TRBV6-5
CDR3aa: ASRRDGAIYNEQF